A selection of T cell receptor beta chains follows, all from one sample in a study of PD-1 blockade in classical Hodgkin lymphoma. Here immunoSEQ multiplex PCR was the method, and the copy in TCRdb shows in-frame clones only, minus some. In the table there are around 93,000 clones, about 77% of which are singletons. Material: peripheral blood mononuclear cells (PBMCs), obtained before the fourth cycle of nivolumab. These receptors all come from a human donor with classical Hodgkin lymphoma. Both conserved end residues are part of each CDR3. A D gene is named only where the DNA matches it firmly. Clone size is given for some rows only: seen once, a few or many times, or a class if the clone is expanded.

>-|-|TRBV5-1|TRBJ1-3
CASSLESAGNTIYF
TGCGCCAGCAGCTTGGAGTCAGCTGGAAACACCATATATTTT
>TRBD1|-|TRBV28|TRBJ2-3
CASGTGGFDTQYF
TGTGCCAGCGGGACAGGGGGCTTTGATACGCAGTATTTT
>-|medium-sized|TRBV12-5|TRBJ1-1
CASGLAGSNTEAFF
TGTGCTAGTGGTTTGGCCGGGTCGAACACTGAAGCTTTCTTT
>-|-|TRBV4-3|TRBJ2-3
CASSPRKDWPTWADTQYF
TGCGCCAGCAGCCCCCGGAAAGACTGGCCCACGTGGGCAGATACGCAGTATTTT
>TRBD2|-|TRBV9|TRBJ2-5
CASSVAAGGQETQYF
TGTGCCAGCAGCGTAGCGGCGGGGGGCCAAGAGACCCAGTACTTC
>TRBD1|-|TRBV19|TRBJ2-1
CASSVAGTEGNEQFF
TGTGCCAGTAGTGTGGCCGGGACAGAGGGAAATGAGCAGTTCTTC
>-|few|TRBV10-3|TRBJ2-3
CAISEGSTDTQYF
TGTGCCATCAGTGAGGGTTCCACAGATACGCAGTATTTT
>TRBD2|few|TRBV19|TRBJ2-7
CASSAGLGYEQYF
TGTGCCAGTAGTGCGGGACTAGGCTACGAGCAGTACTTC
>-|-|TRBV19|TRBJ2-7
CASSIISQAVEQYF
TGTGCCAGTAGTATAATATCGCAGGCAGTCGAGCAGTACTTC
>TRBD2|-|TRBV4-1|TRBJ2-5
CASSQELGTSGRSKTQYF
TGCGCCAGCAGCCAAGAACTAGGGACTAGCGGGAGGTCGAAGACCCAGTACTTC
>-|once|TRBV27|TRBJ2-5
CASSLSNRGKTQYF
TGTGCCAGCAGTTTATCGAATCGGGGGAAGACCCAGTACTTC
>-|-|TRBV25-1|TRBJ1-1
CASSESPGAFTEAFF
TGTGCCAGCAGTGAATCCCCGGGGGCGTTTACTGAAGCTTTCTTT
>-|-|TRBV6-4|TRBJ2-3
CASSVDGSTDTQYF
TGTGCCAGCAGTGTCGACGGTAGCACAGATACGCAGTATTTT
>-|-|TRBV6-5|TRBJ1-5
CASRIGDNQPQHF
TGTGCCAGCAGGATCGGAGACAATCAGCCCCAGCATTTT
>-|-|TRBV18|TRBJ2-2
CASSPLGGHTGELFF
TGTGCCAGCTCACCATTAGGGGGTCACACCGGGGAGCTGTTTTTT
>-|once|TRBV4-3|TRBJ2-5
CASSQGTSYQETQYF
TGCGCCAGCAGCCAGGGGACCTCGTACCAAGAGACCCAGTACTTC
>-|many|TRBV28|TRBJ2-3
CASSLQGTDTQYF
TGTGCCAGCAGTTTACAGGGCACAGATACGCAGTATTTT
>-|-|TRBV7-2|TRBJ1-1
CASSLYARNTEAFF
TGTGCCAGCAGCTTATATGCTAGGAACACTGAAGCTTTCTTT
>-|-|TRBV6-5|TRBJ2-7
CASNKQGPTYEQYF
TGTGCCAGCAATAAGCAGGGGCCCACCTACGAGCAGTACTTC
>-|-|TRBV7-9|TRBJ2-7
CASSLVAEQYF
TGTGCCAGCAGCTTAGTAGCGGAGCAGTACTTC
>TRBD1|-|TRBV7-2|TRBJ2-2
CASRKTGTALNTGELFF
TGTGCCAGCAGGAAAACCGGGACAGCCTTGAACACCGGGGAGCTGTTTTTT
>-|few|TRBV6-4|TRBJ1-2
CASSPGQGGYTF
TGTGCCAGCAGTCCGGGACAAGGTGGCTACACCTTC
>-|-|TRBV11-3|TRBJ1-1
CASSLSYMNTEAFF
TGTGCCAGCAGCTTAAGTTACATGAACACTGAAGCTTTCTTT
>TRBD2|-|TRBV4-2|TRBJ2-3
CASSTGTRGLAGDTDTQYF
TGTGCCAGCAGCACCGGGACGCGTGGTCTAGCGGGGGACACAGATACGCAGTATTTT
>TRBD1|once|TRBV19|TRBJ2-7
CASSESDRVDEQYF
TGTGCCAGTAGTGAGTCGGACAGGGTCGACGAGCAGTACTTC
>-|-|TRBV25-1|TRBJ1-3
CASSDGIPSVFSGNTIYF
TGTGCCAGCAGTGACGGGATACCCTCGGTTTTCTCTGGAAACACCATATATTTT
>TRBD1|-|TRBV10-3|TRBJ2-1
CAISRQGGSNEQFF
TGTGCCATCAGCAGACAGGGGGGGTCCAATGAGCAGTTCTTC
>TRBD2|once|TRBV11-2|TRBJ2-7
CASSLDPSGRFGEQYF
TGTGCCAGCAGCTTAGACCCTAGCGGGAGATTTGGCGAGCAGTACTTC
>TRBD1|-|TRBV5-4|TRBJ2-5
CASSTYQGAKKTQYF
TGTGCCAGCAGCACATATCAGGGGGCCAAAAAGACCCAGTACTTC
>-|-|TRBV19|TRBJ1-2
CASSIPDTQPNYGYTF
TGTGCCAGTAGTATCCCGGACACACAACCTAACTATGGCTACACCTTC
>TRBD1|-|TRBV30|TRBJ1-5
CAWSVRDRRNQPQHF
TGTGCCTGGAGTGTACGGGACAGGAGAAATCAGCCCCAGCATTTT
>TRBD2|-|TRBV5-5|TRBJ2-1
CASSPGLAGNIEQFF
TGTGCCAGCAGCCCGGGACTAGCGGGGAATATTGAGCAGTTCTTC
>-|few|TRBV7-6|TRBJ1-3
CASSLVQGSGNTIYF
TGTGCCAGCAGCTTAGTTCAGGGGTCTGGAAACACCATATATTTT
>TRBD2|-|TRBV19|TRBJ2-2
CASSFRGRTGELFF
TGTGCCAGTAGTTTTCGCGGGAGAACCGGGGAGCTGTTTTTT
>-|few|TRBV7-9|TRBJ2-7
CASSLKQGWDEQYF
TGTGCCAGCAGCTTAAAACAGGGTTGGGACGAGCAGTACTTC
>-|many|TRBV7-3|TRBJ1-1
CASSLTGMNTEAFF
TGTGCCAGCAGCTTAACCGGGATGAACACTGAAGCTTTCTTT
>TRBD1|-|TRBV5-4|TRBJ1-2
CASSFGQGRGGYTF
TGTGCCAGCAGCTTCGGACAGGGGAGGGGTGGCTACACCTTC
>TRBD1|large|TRBV4-2|TRBJ1-1
CASSATGGRDEAFF
TGTGCCAGCAGCGCAACAGGGGGCCGGGATGAAGCTTTCTTT
>-|-|TRBV18|TRBJ2-5
CASSPPTDQETQYF
TGTGCCAGCTCACCACCTACAGACCAAGAGACCCAGTACTTC
>-|-|TRBV7-9|TRBJ1-1
CASSLTGMAGTEAFF
TGTGCCAGCAGCTTAACAGGGATGGCGGGCACTGAAGCTTTCTTT
>TRBD2|-|TRBV2|TRBJ2-3
CASSPQGLARPYF
TGTGCCAGCAGTCCACAGGGACTAGCCCGTCCGTATTTT
>TRBD2|-|TRBV25-1|TRBJ2-1
CASSVWGLAGNNEQFF
TGTGCCAGCAGTGTATGGGGACTAGCGGGAAACAATGAGCAGTTCTTC
>-|once|TRBV7-2|TRBJ1-1
CASSSGMNTEAFF
TGTGCCAGCAGCTCGGGCATGAACACTGAAGCTTTCTTT
>TRBD1|-|TRBV19|TRBJ1-2
CASSNSPRTGPYGYTF
TGTGCCAGTAGTAACTCCCCCCGGACAGGACCCTATGGCTACACCTTC
>-|-|TRBV9|TRBJ2-2
CASSVRSTGELFF
TGTGCCAGCAGCGTACGGAGCACCGGGGAGCTGTTTTTT
>-|-|TRBV19|TRBJ2-4
CASCRDNMGIQYF
TGTGCCAGTTGCAGGGACAATATGGGCATTCAGTACTTC